A single sample gave rise to the 14 T cell receptor beta chains below, sequenced in a study of shared clonotypes between healthy human individuals. Sequencing used immunoSEQ multiplex PCR; TCRdb keeps in-frame clones, though not all of them. Here the sample spans about 380,000 clones, about 96% being singletons. Sequenced material: memory CD8+ T cells sorted from blood. Regarding subset: CD45RO+ cells pooled with CCR7-negative TemRA cells. These receptor sequences come from a man under 40 in good health.

This sequence joins TRBV2 and TRBJ2-6; TRBD1 is a possible D gene (5 bases). This CDR3 contains 18 residues. CDR1 and CDR2 (germline): SNHLY, FYNNEI. With 3 bases removed from V and 0 bases from J, the gap between germline ends came to 15 bases. Here the CDR3 reads CASSEMGPRYSGANVLTF. Written as DNA, the CDR3 is TGTGCCAGCAGTGAGATGGGGCCCAGATACTCTGGGGCCAACGTCCTGACTTTC.

This clone was seen a single time. The chain employs TRBV19 and TRBJ2-7, with 7 bases matching TRBD1. Trimming cost V 3 bases and J 6 bases; bases outside gene matches: 11. There are 15 residues in the CDR3. Per the germline V gene, CDR1 is LNHDA and CDR2 is SQIVND (reference sequence). CDR3 coding DNA: TGTGCCAGTAGTATTTCTAAGGGGGCGGTGGGCGAGCAGTACTTC. Amino acid sequence: CASSISKGAVGEQYF.

The chain carries TRBV30 and TRBJ2-7; 7 bases fit TRBD1. V was pared by 3 bases and J by 7 bases, with 6 bases of the junction left unmatched. The CDR3 sequence is 12 residues long. Germline assignment: CDR1 GTSNPN and CDR2 SVGIG (reference sequence). DNA of the CDR3: TGTGCCTGGAGCCGACAGGGATGGGAGCAGTACTTC. Protein product: CAWSRQGWEQYF.

This chain connects TRBV18 to TRBJ2-5; 13 bases align to TRBD2. Germline V gene data show CDR1 as KGHSH and CDR2 as LQKENI. The V segment lost 6 bases and the J segment 1 base; nucleotides outside the gene matches: 11. CDR3 size: 18 residues. The CDR3 is CASSPKVGLAGIQETQYF. The CDR3 region has the DNA TGTGCCAGCTCGCCAAAGGTGGGACTAGCGGGGATCCAAGAGACCCAGTACTTC.

The V and J genes are TRBV6-6 and TRBJ2-5; D possibly corresponds to TRBD1 (6 bases). The V gene lost 5 bases and the J gene lost 1 base, with 14 bases spanning the gap. The germline V gene encodes CDR1 MNHNY and CDR2 SVGAGI (reference sequence). The CDR3 loop spans 15 amino acids. As DNA, the CDR3 is TGTGCCAGCAGTCAACAGGGTTTTGCCCAAGAGACCCAGTACTTC. Translation gives CASSQQGFAQETQYF.

The V gene is TRBV27, the J gene TRBJ2-3; 7 bases align to TRBD1. Germline V gene lookup returns CDR1 MNHEY and CDR2 SMNVEV (reference sequence). CDR3 size: 17 residues. V was pared by 6 bases and J by 2 bases, with 14 bases of the junction left unmatched. This CDR3 is CASSHPLKGANTDTQYF. CDR3 bases: TGTGCCAGCAGCCACCCCCTAAAGGGGGCCAACACAGATACGCAGTATTTT.

This clone was picked up one time. The gene calls are TRBV9 and TRBJ1-2; 7 nucleotides align to TRBD1. CDR3 length: 14 residues. Germline CDR1 SGDLS, CDR2 YYNGEE. Unmatched junction bases numbered 5, after V lost 4 bases and J lost 2 bases. CDR3 bases: TGTGCCAGCAGCAATCGACAGGGAAACTATGGCTACACCTTC. Translated: CASSNRQGNYGYTF.

This clone was observed a single time. This sample includes further DNA sequences coding for the same CDR3. The V and J genes are TRBV19 and TRBJ2-1; D call uncertain. Germline V gene sequence: CDR1 LNHDA, CDR2 SQIVND (reference sequence). This CDR3 has 13 residues. Between the trimmed V and J ends, which lost 4 bases and 1 base, there was a span of 5 bases. DNA for the CDR3: TGTGCCAGTAGTACGTCTTCCTACAATGAGCAGTTCTTC. It codes for CASSTSSYNEQFF.

The genes are TRBV28 and TRBJ2-7; 13 bases align to TRBD2. CDR3 size: 19 residues. Trimming took 8 bases from V and 2 from J; bases not matched to a gene: 18. Germline CDR1 is MDHEN and CDR2 is SYDVKM. The CDR3 region is CASEIRAGRTSGRPYEQYF. The CDR3 DNA sequence: TGTGCCAGCGAAATCCGGGCAGGGAGGACTAGCGGGAGACCCTACGAGCAGTACTTC.

The J gene is TRBJ2-1, the V gene TRBV7-9; D might be TRBD1 (5 bases). The V gene's germline CDR1 is SEHNR and CDR2 FQNEAQ (reference sequence). Trimming removed 2 bases at V and 7 bases at J, with 18 bases between. The CDR3 contains 16 residues. CDR3 in DNA: TGTGCCAGCAGCTTATGGGCGGACAACCTGGGGAATGAGCAGTTCTTC. Its protein product is CASSLWADNLGNEQFF.

The chain carries TRBV7-2 and TRBJ1-1, with D uncertain. This CDR3 has 13 residues. V lost 2 bases to trimming and J lost 0 bases, with 4 bases between them. Germline V lookup: CDR1 SGHTA, CDR2 FQGNSA. The CDR3 loop is CASSLRLNTEAFF. The CDR3, as DNA: TGTGCCAGCAGCTTACGACTGAACACTGAAGCTTTCTTT.

The genes are TRBV5-6 and TRBJ1-1, with 7 bases aligning to TRBD1. Trimming at V came to 1 base and at J to 1 base, leaving 1 base not matched to a gene. The germline CDR1 and CDR2 sequences are SGHDT and YYEEEE. This CDR3 comprises 14 residues. The DNA of the CDR3 is TGTGCCAGCAGCTTGACAGGGGCGAACACTGAAGCTTTCTTT. It encodes CASSLTGANTEAFF.

The V gene is TRBV6-5, the J gene TRBJ1-1; D unclear. V shed 11 bases and J shed 4 bases, with 14 bases lying between them. Germline V gene data show CDR1 as MNHEY and CDR2 as SVGAGI. The CDR3 is 12 residues long. The CDR3 here is CAVRGRATEAFF. The CDR3 nucleotides read TGTGCCGTCCGGGGTCGAGCCACTGAAGCTTTCTTT.

The rearrangement links TRBV6-5 to TRBJ2-7, with D perhaps matching TRBD2 (6 bases). With 6 bases removed from V and 0 bases from J, the gap between germline ends came to 12 bases. Germline V gene data show CDR1 as MNHEY and CDR2 as SVGAGI. The CDR3 is 14 residues long. CDR3 sequence: CASRRGLSSYEQYF. The CDR3 DNA sequence: TGTGCCAGCAGGCGGGGACTGAGCTCCTACGAGCAGTACTTC.